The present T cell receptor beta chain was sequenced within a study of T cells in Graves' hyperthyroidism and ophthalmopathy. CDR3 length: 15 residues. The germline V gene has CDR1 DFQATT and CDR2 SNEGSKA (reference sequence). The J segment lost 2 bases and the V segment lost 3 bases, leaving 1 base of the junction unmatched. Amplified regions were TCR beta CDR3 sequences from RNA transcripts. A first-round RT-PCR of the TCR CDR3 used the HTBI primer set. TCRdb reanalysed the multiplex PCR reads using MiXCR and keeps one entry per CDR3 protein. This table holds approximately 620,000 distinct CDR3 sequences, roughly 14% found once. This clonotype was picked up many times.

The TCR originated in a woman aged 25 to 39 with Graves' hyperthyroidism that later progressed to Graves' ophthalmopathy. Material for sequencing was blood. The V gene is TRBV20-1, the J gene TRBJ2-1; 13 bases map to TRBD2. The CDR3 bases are TGCAGTGCTAGCGGACTAGCGGGAGCCTACAATGAGCAGTTCTTC. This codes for CSASGLAGAYNEQFF.